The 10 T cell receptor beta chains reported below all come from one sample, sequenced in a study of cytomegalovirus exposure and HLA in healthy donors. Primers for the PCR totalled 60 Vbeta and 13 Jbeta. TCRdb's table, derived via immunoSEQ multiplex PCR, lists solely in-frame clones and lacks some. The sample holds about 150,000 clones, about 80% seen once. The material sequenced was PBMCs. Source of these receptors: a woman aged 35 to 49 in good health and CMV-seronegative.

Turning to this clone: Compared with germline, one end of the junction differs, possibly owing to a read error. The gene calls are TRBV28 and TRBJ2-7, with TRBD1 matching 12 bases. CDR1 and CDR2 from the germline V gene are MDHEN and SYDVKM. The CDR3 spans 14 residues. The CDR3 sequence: CASSLGDRGRVQCF. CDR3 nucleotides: TGTGCCAGCAGTTTAGGGGACAGGGGGCGCGTTCAGTGCTTC. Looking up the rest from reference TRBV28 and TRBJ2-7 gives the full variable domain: DVKVTQSSRYLVKRTGEKVFLECVQDMDHENMFWYRQDPGLGLRLIYFSYDVKMKEKGDIPEGYSVSREKKERFSLILESASTNQTSMYLCASSLGDRGRVQCFGPGTRLTVT.

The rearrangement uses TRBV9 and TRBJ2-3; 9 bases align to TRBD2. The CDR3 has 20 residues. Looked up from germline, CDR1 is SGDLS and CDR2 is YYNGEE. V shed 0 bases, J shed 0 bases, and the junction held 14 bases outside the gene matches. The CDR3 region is CASSVGLGTSGSSSTDTQYF. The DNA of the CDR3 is TGTGCCAGCAGCGTAGGTCTAGGAACTAGCGGGTCCTCTAGCACAGATACGCAGTATTTT. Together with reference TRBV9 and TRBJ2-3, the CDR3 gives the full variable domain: DSGVTQTPKHLITATGQRVTLRCSPRSGDLSVYWYQQSLDQGLQFLIQYYNGEERAKGNILERFSAQQFPDLHSELNLSSLELGDSALYFCASSVGLGTSGSSSTDTQYFGPGTRLTVL.

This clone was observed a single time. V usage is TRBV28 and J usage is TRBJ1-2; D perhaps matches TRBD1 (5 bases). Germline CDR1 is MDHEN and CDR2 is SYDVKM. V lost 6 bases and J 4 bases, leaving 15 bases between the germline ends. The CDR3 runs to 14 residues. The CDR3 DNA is TGTGCCAGCAGATTAGGGTCGGGGGTCTATGGCTACACCTTC. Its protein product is CASRLGSGVYGYTF.

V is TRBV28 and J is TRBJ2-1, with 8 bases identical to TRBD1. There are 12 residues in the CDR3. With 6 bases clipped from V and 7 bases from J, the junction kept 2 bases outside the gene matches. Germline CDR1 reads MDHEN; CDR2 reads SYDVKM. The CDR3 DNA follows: TGTGCCAGCAGGGACAGGGAAAATGAGCAGTTCTTC. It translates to CASRDRENEQFF.

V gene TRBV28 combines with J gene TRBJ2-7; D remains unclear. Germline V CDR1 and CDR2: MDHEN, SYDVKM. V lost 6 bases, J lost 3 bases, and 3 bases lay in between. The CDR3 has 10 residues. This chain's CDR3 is CASSLYEQYF. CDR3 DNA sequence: TGTGCCAGCAGCCTCTACGAGCAGTACTTC.

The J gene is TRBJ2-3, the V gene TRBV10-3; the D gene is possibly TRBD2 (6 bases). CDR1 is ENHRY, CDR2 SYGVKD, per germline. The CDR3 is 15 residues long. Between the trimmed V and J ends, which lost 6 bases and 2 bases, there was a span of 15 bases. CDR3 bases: TGTGCCATCAGGGAGGGGACTGCATACACAGATACGCAGTATTTT. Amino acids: CAIREGTAYTDTQYF.

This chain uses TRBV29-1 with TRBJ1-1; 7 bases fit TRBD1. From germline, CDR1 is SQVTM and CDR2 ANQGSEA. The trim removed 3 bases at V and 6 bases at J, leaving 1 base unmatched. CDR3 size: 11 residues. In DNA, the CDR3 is TGCAGCGTTGAGGGGACAGCTGAAGCTTTCTTT. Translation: CSVEGTAEAFF.

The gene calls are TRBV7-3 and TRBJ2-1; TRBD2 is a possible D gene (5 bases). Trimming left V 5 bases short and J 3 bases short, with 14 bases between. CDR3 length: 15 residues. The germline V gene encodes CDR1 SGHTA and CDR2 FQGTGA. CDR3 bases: TGTGCCAGCAGCCGAACGGGATTCCTCTACAATGAGCAGTTCTTC. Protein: CASSRTGFLYNEQFF.

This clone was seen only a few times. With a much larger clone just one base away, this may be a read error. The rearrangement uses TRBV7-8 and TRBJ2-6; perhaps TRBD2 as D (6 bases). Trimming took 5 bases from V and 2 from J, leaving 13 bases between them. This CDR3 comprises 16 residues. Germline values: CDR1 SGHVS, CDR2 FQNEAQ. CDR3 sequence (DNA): TGTGCCAGCAGCCAAGATGGAGGGGCTGGGGCCAACGTCCTGACTTTC. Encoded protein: CASSQDGGAGANVLTF.

The CDR3 sequence is CATSRTLAAGGDEQFF. The CDR3 DNA reads as TGTGCCACCAGCAGGACCCTAGCGGCGGGAGGCGATGAGCAGTTCTTC. The V gene is TRBV15, the J gene TRBJ2-1; 8 positions match TRBD2. The CDR3 contains 16 residues. Per the germline V gene, CDR1 is LNHNV and CDR2 is YYDKDF (reference sequence). The J segment lost 8 bases and the V segment lost 3 bases, leaving 12 bases of the junction unmatched. Complete variable domain (other parts from reference TRBV15 and TRBJ2-1): DAMVIQNPRYQVTQFGKPVTLSCSQTLNHNVMYWYQQKSSQAPKLLFHYYDKDFNNEADTPDNFQSRRPNTSFCFLDIRSPGLGDTAMYLCATSRTLAAGGDEQFFGPGTRLTVL.